A single sample gave rise to the 18 T cell receptor beta chains below, sequenced in a study of cytotoxic CD8 clonotypes in ibrutinib-treated CLL (dated by TCRdb to the early 2020s). Libraries were constructed by the immunoSEQ multiplex PCR assay. The table comes from immuneACCESS by way of TCRdb, which keeps in-frame sequences with V and J called. Part of the clones is missing from these tables; in studies checked, under half for an unresolved V gene and the rest for unknown reasons. The sample table shows hundreds of thousands of clones, and over 65% are seen once. The ten largest clones take up roughly 5.9% of the sample. The sample's time point label is to be understood as: approximately eleven months on ibrutinib. The specimen was PBMCs, collected after 12 months of ibrutinib treatment. Every receptor here comes from a human donor with chronic lymphocytic leukemia.

This clone was picked up one time. This chain uses TRBV6-5 with TRBJ1-1; D gene ambiguous. Per germline, CDR1 MNHEY and CDR2 SVGAGI. The CDR3 sequence is 13 residues long. Trimming cost V 8 bases and J 1 base, with 11 bases left between them. CDR3 DNA: TGTGCCAGCGTGCATCCGACGAACACTGAAGCTTTCTTT. Translation gives CASVHPTNTEAFF.

The chain links TRBV6-5 to TRBJ2-7; 8 positions agree with TRBD1. The CDR3 length is 13 residues. The junction had 6 bases not matched to a gene; V was cut back by 5 bases and J by 6 bases. Per germline, CDR1 MNHEY and CDR2 SVGAGI. The CDR3 sequence is CASSGTGRSEQYF. The DNA for the CDR3 is TGTGCCAGCAGTGGGACAGGCCGGAGCGAGCAGTACTTC.

This clone showed up just a few times. The J gene is TRBJ1-1, the V gene TRBV28; 10 positions match TRBD1. The CDR3 has 14 amino acids. V shed 4 bases and J 5 bases; nucleotides not matched to a gene: 4. The germline V gene has CDR1 MDHEN and CDR2 SYDVKM. The CDR3 DNA is TGTGCCAGCAGTTATCGGACAGGGGGGACTGAAGCTTTCTTT. It encodes CASSYRTGGTEAFF.

The rearrangement joins TRBV30 to TRBJ2-6; D is unclear. Trimming removed 4 bases at V and 5 bases at J, with 12 bases between. Germline-derived CDR1 and CDR2 are GTSNPN and SVGIG (reference sequence). The CDR3 is 14 amino acids. The CDR3 bases are TGTGCCTGGACAAGGGCGATAAGGGCCAACGTCCTGACTTTC. Its translation is CAWTRAIRANVLTF.

The rearrangement uses TRBV28 and TRBJ1-1, with 7 bases that match TRBD1. This CDR3 region has 13 residues. Germline V lookup: CDR1 MDHEN, CDR2 SYDVKM. Trimming removed 6 bases from V and 6 bases from J; junction bases left unmatched: 7. The CDR3 reads CASRLTGPAEAFF. The DNA for the CDR3 is TGTGCCAGCAGGTTGACAGGGCCCGCTGAAGCTTTCTTT.

The chain couples TRBV11-1 to TRBJ2-7; 9 bases are shared with TRBD1. Losses at the gene ends were 8 bases for V and 0 bases for J; bases not matched to a gene: 2. The CDR3 loop spans 13 amino acids. Germline CDR1 is SGHAT and CDR2 is FQDESV (reference sequence). CDR3 coding DNA: TGTGCCAGCGGGACAGGGAACTCCTACGAGCAGTACTTC. Translating gives CASGTGNSYEQYF. Full variable domain (outside the CDR3, taken from reference TRBV11-1 and TRBJ2-7): EAEVAQSPRYKITEKSQAVAFWCDPISGHATLYWYRQILGQGPELLVQFQDESVVDDSQLPKDRFSAERLKGVDSTLKIQPAELGDSAMYLCASGTGNSYEQYFGPGTRLTVT.

This chain links TRBV21-1 with TRBJ1-4; TRBD1, the table's D call, lacks a check against the DNA. TRBV21-1 is an annotated pseudogene. The CDR3 covers 15 residues. The CDR3 nucleotides read TGTGCCAGCAGCAAAGTTCGGACAGGGAGGGAAAAACTGTTTTTT. Its protein product is CASSKVRTGREKLFF.

In this sample, this clone turned up once. The chain carries TRBV30 and TRBJ2-5, with D tentatively TRBD1 (7 bases). V lost 2 bases, J lost 7 bases, and 20 bases lay in between. From germline, CDR1 is GTSNPN and CDR2 SVGIG (reference sequence). The CDR3 is made up of 15 amino acids. CDR3 bases: TGTGCCTGGAGTTCAGACACAGGGGAGGTGGGGACCCAGTACTTC. This encodes CAWSSDTGEVGTQYF.

This rearrangement joins TRBV29-1 to TRBJ1-1; the D is unclear. Trimming took 6 bases from V and 7 from J, leaving 18 bases between them. Germline V gives CDR1 SQVTM, CDR2 ANQGSEA. This CDR3 has 13 residues. CDR3 amino acids: CSVFDGARSEAFF. CDR3 sequence (DNA): TGCAGCGTCTTCGACGGCGCCCGGAGTGAAGCTTTCTTT.

The chain employs TRBV15 and TRBJ1-2; TRBD1 matches 8 bases. The trim removed 0 bases at V and 7 bases at J, leaving 10 bases unmatched. Germline V gene sequence: CDR1 LNHNV, CDR2 YYDKDF (reference sequence). This CDR3 spans 16 amino acids. The CDR3 DNA reads TGTGCCACCAGCAGAGAATTTGTAGGTCAGGGGGCTGGCTACACCTTC. This gives the protein CATSREFVGQGAGYTF.

Comments on this clone: A junction end diverges from the germline sequence, so it may reflect a read error. The V call is TRBV15, the J call TRBJ1-2; perhaps TRBD1 as D (5 bases). Germline V gene sequence: CDR1 LNHNV, CDR2 YYDKDF (reference sequence). The CDR3 loop spans 11 amino acids. In DNA form, the CDR3 reads TGTGCCACCAGCAGAGGTTCCGGGACCTCCTTC. It translates to CATSRGSGTSF.

V is TRBV2 and J is TRBJ2-1; possibly TRBD1 for D (5 bases). CDR3 size: 15 residues. Trimming left V 4 bases short and J 3 bases short, with 13 bases between. The germline V gene encodes CDR1 SNHLY and CDR2 FYNNEI. The CDR3 loop is CASSVGQGIYNEQFF. In nucleotides, the CDR3 is TGTGCCAGCAGTGTTGGGCAGGGTATCTACAATGAGCAGTTCTTC.

Regarding this clone: The junction does not match germline at one end; this may be a read error. CDR3 nucleotide sequence: TGTGCCAGCAGTTTATTTTCGGCTAGCGGGAGAGCCCCCTATTCCTTC. As protein: CASSLFSASGRAPYSF. The chain has TRBV27 and TRBJ2-7; TRBD2 agrees at 10 bases. CDR3 length: 16 residues. Germline loops: CDR1 MNHEY, CDR2 SMNVEV (reference sequence).

This rearrangement joins TRBV6-5 to TRBJ1-6; 7 nucleotides align to TRBD1. The CDR3 runs to 15 residues. The V segment lost 5 bases and the J segment 5 bases; nucleotides outside the gene matches: 6. The germline V gene has CDR1 MNHEY and CDR2 SVGAGI. CDR3 sequence: CASSKTGRDNSPLHF. CDR3 nucleotides: TGTGCCAGCAGTAAGACAGGGAGAGATAATTCACCCCTCCACTTT.

The chain employs TRBV6-5 and TRBJ2-7; D perhaps matches TRBD1 (5 bases). Between the trimmed V and J ends, which lost 10 bases and 0 bases, there was a span of 10 bases. This CDR3 region has 12 residues. Germline values: CDR1 MNHEY, CDR2 SVGAGI. CDR3 DNA sequence: TGTGCCACCCAGGACAACTCCTACGAGCAGTACTTC. It translates to CATQDNSYEQYF.

J is TRBJ1-2 and V is TRBV6-5, with a tentative D call TRBD1 (5 bases). The CDR3 contains 12 residues. V lost 5 bases to trimming and J lost 8 bases, with 12 bases between them. Germline V gene data show CDR1 as MNHEY and CDR2 as SVGAGI. CDR3: CASSHLTAGYTF. The DNA for the CDR3 is TGTGCCAGCAGTCACCTGACAGCCGGCTACACCTTC.

The V and J genes are TRBV7-8 and TRBJ1-2, with a tentative D call TRBD1 (6 bases). Germline V gene data show CDR1 as SGHVS and CDR2 as FQNEAQ. The CDR3 is 13 residues long. The V and J ends lost 3 bases and 2 bases respectively, with 7 bases between them. The CDR3 spells CASSFTGNYGYTF. For the CDR3, the DNA is TGTGCCAGCAGCTTTACAGGGAACTATGGCTACACCTTC.

The table lists this clone with a few counts. The chain uses TRBV4-1 and TRBJ2-4; D is possibly TRBD2 (6 bases). CDR1 MGHRA and CDR2 YSYEKL come from the germline V gene. This CDR3 is built from 17 residues. With 0 bases removed from V and 9 bases from J, the gap between germline ends came to 21 bases. The CDR3 region has the DNA TGCGCCAGCAGCCAAGATCAGAACGGGGGATTCAGGTGCATTCAGTACTTC. Protein product: CASSQDQNGGFRCIQYF.